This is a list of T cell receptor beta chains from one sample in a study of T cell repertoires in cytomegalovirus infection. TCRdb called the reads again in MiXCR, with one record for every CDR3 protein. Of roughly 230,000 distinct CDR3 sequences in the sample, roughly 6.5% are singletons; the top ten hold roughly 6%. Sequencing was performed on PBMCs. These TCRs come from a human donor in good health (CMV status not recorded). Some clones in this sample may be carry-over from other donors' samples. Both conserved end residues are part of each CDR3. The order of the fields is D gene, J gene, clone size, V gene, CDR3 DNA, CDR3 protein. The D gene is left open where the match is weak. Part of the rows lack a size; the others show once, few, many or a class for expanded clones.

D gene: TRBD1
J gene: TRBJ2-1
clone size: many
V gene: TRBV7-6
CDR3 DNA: TGTGCCAGCAGTGACAGGGGGCTTTACAATGAGCAGTTCTTC
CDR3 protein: CASSDRGLYNEQFF

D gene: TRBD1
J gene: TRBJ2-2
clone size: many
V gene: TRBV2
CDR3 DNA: TGTGCCAGCAGGGGACAGGGAGCCGGGGAGCTGTTTTTT
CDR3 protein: CASRGQGAGELFF

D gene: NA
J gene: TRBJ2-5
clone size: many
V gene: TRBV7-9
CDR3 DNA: TGTGCCAGCAGCTTAGCCGGGTTGATAGAGACCCAGTACTTC
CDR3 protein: CASSLAGLIETQYF

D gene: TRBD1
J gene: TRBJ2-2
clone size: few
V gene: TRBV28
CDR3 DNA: TGTGCCAGCAGTTCCCCATCCGGGACAGGGTCCGGGGAGCTGTTTTTT
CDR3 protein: CASSSPSGTGSGELFF

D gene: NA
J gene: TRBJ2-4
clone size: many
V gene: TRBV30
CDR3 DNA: TGTGCCTGGAGCGCAGCAGGGTGGTCGGACATTCAGTACTTC
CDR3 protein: CAWSAAGWSDIQYF

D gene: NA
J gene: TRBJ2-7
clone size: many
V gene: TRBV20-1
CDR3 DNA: TGCAGTGCTAGAGATCGACGCGGTGGGGGCGCGCATCGGACCTACGAGCAGTACTTC
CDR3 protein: CSARDRRGGGAHRTYEQYF

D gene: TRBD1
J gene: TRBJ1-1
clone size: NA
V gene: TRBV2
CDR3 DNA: TGTGCCACCAACACCCCGACAGGGGCTAACACTGAAGCTTTCTTT
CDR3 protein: CATNTPTGANTEAFF

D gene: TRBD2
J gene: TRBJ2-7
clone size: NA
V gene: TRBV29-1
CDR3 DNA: TGCAGCGTTGGACTAGCGGCGAACGAGCAGTACTTC
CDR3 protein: CSVGLAANEQYF

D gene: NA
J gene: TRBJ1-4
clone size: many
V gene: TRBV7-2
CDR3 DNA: TGTGCCAGCAGCTTAGCGCGCGAAAAACTGTTTTTT
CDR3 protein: CASSLAREKLFF

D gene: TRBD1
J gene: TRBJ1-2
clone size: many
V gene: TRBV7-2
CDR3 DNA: TGTGCCAGCAGCAAAGACAGGGATAACTATGGCTACACCTTC
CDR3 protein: CASSKDRDNYGYTF

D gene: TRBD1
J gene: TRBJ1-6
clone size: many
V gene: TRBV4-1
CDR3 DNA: TGCGCCAGCAGCCAATCCGACAGGGACGATTCACCCCTCCACTTT
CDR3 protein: CASSQSDRDDSPLHF

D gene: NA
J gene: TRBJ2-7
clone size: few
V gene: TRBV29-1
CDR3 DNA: TGCAGCGTTCGAACAGGGGGAGGGTCCTACGAGCAGTACTTC
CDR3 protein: CSVRTGGGSYEQYF

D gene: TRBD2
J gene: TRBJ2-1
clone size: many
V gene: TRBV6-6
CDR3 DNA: TGTGCCAGCAGTGTACCGGGACTAGCGGGAGCTAATGAGCAGTTCTTC
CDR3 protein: CASSVPGLAGANEQFF

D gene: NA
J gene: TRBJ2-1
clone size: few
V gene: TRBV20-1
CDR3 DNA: TGCAGTGTCGCGACTCAGGGTAATGAGCAGTTCTTC
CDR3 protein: CSVATQGNEQFF

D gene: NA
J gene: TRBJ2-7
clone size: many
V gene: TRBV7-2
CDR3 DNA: TGTGCCAGCAGCTTCTCGCCGGTCTACGAGCAGTACTTC
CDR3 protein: CASSFSPVYEQYF

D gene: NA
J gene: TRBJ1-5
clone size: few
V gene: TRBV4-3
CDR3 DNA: TGCGCCAGCAGCCAAGAGGTTGGCAGGATTCATCAGCCCCAGCATTTT
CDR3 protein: CASSQEVGRIHQPQHF

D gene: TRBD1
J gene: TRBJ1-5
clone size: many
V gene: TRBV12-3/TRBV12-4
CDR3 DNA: TGTGCCAGCAGCAATACAGGGGGCGGGCAGCCCCAGCATTTT
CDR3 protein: CASSNTGGGQPQHF

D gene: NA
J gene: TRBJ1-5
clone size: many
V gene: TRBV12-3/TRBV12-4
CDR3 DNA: TGTGCCAGCAGCCCCCAGACAGTTAGGCAGCCCCAGCATTTT
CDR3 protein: CASSPQTVRQPQHF

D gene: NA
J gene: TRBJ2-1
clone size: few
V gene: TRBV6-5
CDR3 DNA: TGTGCCACCAAGAAAGCCTCCTACAATGAGCAGTTCTTC
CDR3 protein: CATKKASYNEQFF

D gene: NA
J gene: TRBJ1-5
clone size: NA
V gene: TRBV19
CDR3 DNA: TGTGCCAGTAGTATAGGAGGCCCTCAGCCCCAGCATTTT
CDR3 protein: CASSIGGPQPQHF

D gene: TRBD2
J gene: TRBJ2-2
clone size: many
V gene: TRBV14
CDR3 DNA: TGTGCCAGCAGCCAAGCTAGCGGGGGGGCGTACGGGGAGCTGTTTTTT
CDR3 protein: CASSQASGGAYGELFF

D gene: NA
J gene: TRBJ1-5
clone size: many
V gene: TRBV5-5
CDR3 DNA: TGTGCCAGCAGCGAACAGGGCACCAATCAGCCCCAGCATTTT
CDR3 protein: CASSEQGTNQPQHF

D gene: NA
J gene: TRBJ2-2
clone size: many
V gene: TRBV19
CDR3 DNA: TGTGCCAGTAGTATAGGCCCCAGGGGCGCCGGGGAGCTGTTTTTT
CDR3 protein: CASSIGPRGAGELFF

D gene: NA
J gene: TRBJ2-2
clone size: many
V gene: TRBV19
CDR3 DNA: TGTGCCAGTAGTGTTGACCTGGGGGCCGGGGAGCTGTTTTTT
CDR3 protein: CASSVDLGAGELFF

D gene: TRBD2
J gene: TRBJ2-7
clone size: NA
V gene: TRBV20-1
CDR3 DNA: TGCAGTGCTAGAGATCCGACTAGCGGGGGAGGTAGTGTCTACGAGCAGTACTTC
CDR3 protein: CSARDPTSGGGSVYEQYF

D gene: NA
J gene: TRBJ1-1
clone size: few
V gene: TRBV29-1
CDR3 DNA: TGCAGCGTCCAGAGATCGAACACTGAAGCTTTCTTT
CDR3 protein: CSVQRSNTEAFF

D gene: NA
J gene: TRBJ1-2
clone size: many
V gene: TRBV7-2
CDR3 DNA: TGTGCCAGCAGCCCCCCTGGGGTTTATGGCTACACCTTC
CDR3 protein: CASSPPGVYGYTF

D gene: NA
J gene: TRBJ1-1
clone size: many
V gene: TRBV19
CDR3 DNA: TGTGCCAGTAGCGACCGATATAACACTGAAGCTTTCTTT
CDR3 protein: CASSDRYNTEAFF

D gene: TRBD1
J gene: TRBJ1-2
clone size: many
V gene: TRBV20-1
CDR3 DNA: TGCAGTGCTAGTGTGACAGGGTCAAACTATGGCTACACCTTC
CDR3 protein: CSASVTGSNYGYTF

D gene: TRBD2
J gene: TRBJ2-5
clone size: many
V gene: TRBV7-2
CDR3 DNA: TGTGCCAGCAGCTTCACTAGCGGGGGGGGTCAGAAGACCCAGTACTTC
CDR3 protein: CASSFTSGGGQKTQYF

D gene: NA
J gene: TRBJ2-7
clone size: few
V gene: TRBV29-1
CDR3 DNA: TGCAGCGTTCAATCTACGGGCCTCGAGCAGTACTTC
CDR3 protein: CSVQSTGLEQYF

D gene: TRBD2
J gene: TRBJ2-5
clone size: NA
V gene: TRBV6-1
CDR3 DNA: TGTGCCAGCAGAAAGACTAGCGGGGGGAAGTTACGGAAAGAGACCCAGTACTTC
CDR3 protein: CASRKTSGGKLRKETQYF

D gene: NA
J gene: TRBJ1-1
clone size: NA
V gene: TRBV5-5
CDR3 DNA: TGTGCCAGCACCACTCTACGGGGGACTGAAGCTTTCTTT
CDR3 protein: CASTTLRGTEAFF

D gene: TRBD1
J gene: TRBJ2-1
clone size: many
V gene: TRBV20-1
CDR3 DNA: TGCAGTGCTAGAGATAGGACAGGGTACAATGAGCAGTTCTTC
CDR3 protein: CSARDRTGYNEQFF

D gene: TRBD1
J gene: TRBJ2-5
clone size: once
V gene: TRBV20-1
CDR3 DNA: TGCAGTGATAGAGGACAGGGTGTGGACACCCAGTACTTC
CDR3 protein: CSDRGQGVDTQYF

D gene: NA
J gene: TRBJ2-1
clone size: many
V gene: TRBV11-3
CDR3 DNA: TGTGCCAGCAGCCCCTCGGGGGGCCTCTACAATGAGCAGTTCTTC
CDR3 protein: CASSPSGGLYNEQFF

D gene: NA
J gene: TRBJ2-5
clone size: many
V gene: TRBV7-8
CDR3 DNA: TGTGCCAGCAGCCGGGGATGGGGCCAAGAGACCCAGTACTTC
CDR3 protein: CASSRGWGQETQYF

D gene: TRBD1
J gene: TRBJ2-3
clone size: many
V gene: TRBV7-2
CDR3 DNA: TGTGCCAGCAGCTTAGGAGGGGGCGTCACAGATACGCAGTATTTT
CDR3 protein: CASSLGGGVTDTQYF

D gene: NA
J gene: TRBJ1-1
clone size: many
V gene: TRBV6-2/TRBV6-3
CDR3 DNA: TGTGCCACTCATAGGAGGAGGGGCGCTGAAGCTTTCTTT
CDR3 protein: CATHRRRGAEAFF

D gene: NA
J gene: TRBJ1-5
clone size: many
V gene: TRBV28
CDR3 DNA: TGTGCCAGCAGTTTTAGAGGTCGGGCAGGCCAAAATAGCAATCAGCCCCAGCATTTT
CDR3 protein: CASSFRGRAGQNSNQPQHF

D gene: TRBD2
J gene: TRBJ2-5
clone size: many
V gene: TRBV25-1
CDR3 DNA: TGTGCCAGCAGTGAACGACTAGCTAACCAAGAGACCCAGTACTTC
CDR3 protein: CASSERLANQETQYF

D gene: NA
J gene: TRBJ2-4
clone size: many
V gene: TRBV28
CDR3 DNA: TGTGCCAGCAGTCCGACCGGGACGGCAAAAAACATTCAGTACTTC
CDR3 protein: CASSPTGTAKNIQYF

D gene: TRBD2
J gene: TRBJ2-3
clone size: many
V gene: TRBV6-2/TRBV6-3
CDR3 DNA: TGTGCCAGCAGAAAACCCTTAGCGGGGGGAGCAGATACGCAGTATTTT
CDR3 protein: CASRKPLAGGADTQYF